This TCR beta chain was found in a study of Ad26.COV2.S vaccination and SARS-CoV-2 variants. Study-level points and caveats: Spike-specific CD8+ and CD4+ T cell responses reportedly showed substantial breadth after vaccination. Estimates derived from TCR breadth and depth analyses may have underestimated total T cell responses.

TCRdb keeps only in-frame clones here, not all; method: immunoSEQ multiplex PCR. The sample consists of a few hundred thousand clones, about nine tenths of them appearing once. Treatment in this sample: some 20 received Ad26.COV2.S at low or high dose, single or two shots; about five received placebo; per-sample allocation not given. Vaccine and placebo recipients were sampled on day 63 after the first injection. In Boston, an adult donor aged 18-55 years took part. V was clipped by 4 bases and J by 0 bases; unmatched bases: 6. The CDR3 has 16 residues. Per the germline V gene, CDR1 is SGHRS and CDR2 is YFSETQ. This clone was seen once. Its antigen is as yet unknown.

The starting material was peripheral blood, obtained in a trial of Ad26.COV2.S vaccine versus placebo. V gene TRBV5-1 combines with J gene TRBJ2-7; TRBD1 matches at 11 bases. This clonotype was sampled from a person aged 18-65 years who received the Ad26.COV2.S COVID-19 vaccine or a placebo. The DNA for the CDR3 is TGCGCCAGCAGCCAAGGACAGGGGGCCACCTCCTACGAGCAGTACTTC. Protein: CASSQGQGATSYEQYF.